This TCR beta chain was profiled in a study of blood T cell repertoires in COVID-19. On the study more broadly: T cells, B-cell-depleted T cells, or PBMCs supplied cDNA or gDNA.

Using immunoSEQ multiplex PCR, the repertoire was profiled, and TCRdb retains in-frame clones only, with some absent. The table lists more than 300,000 clones, approximately 89% of them singletons. The CDR3 is made up of 15 amino acids. The germline V gene encodes CDR1 SGHRS and CDR2 YFSETQ. With V trimmed by 4 bases and J by 5 bases, 8 bases remained unmatched. Categorization into cohorts depended on clinical history that participants reported. V gene TRBV5-1 combines with J gene TRBJ2-3; 9 bases align to TRBD1. The clonotype originates from a man in his forties or fifties in a cohort exposed to, infected with or recovered from COVID-19 (not recorded which). The source material was PBMCs or T cells enriched from blood (not recorded which). This chain's CDR3 is CASSLDRGFGDTQYF. CDR3 nucleotide sequence: TGCGCCAGCAGCCTGGACAGGGGTTTTGGAGATACGCAGTATTTT. Variable domain in full (rest from reference TRBV5-1 and TRBJ2-3): KAGVTQTPRYLIKTRGQQVTLSCSPISGHRSVSWYQQTPGQGLQFLFEYFSETQRNKGNFPGRFSGRQFSNSRSEMNVSTLELGDSALYLCASSLDRGFGDTQYFGPGTRLTVL.